This T cell receptor beta chain derives from a study of T-cell reconstitution after alpha-beta-depleted transplantation in children. This clonotype was counted between two and nine times. Preparing the TCRbeta library involved the use of unique molecular identifiers. TCRdb used MiXCR to reprocess the PCR reads, holding one entry per CDR3 protein. The sample carries roughly 300,000 distinct CDR3 sequences, approximately 10% recorded once. The CDR3 loop spans 17 amino acids. This receptor was taken from a human donor who donated a stem cell graft to a child with acute lymphoblastic leukemia. The chain has TRBV21-1 and TRBJ2-3; the table's D call of TRBD1 was not tested on the DNA. TRBV21-1 is recorded as a pseudogene. The material was PBMCs from the stem cell graft donor, obtained from the stem cell graft. CDR3 DNA: TGTGCCAGCAGCAAAGAGTTAAGGACAGGCGGCACAGATACGCAGTATTTT. Residues: CASSKELRTGGTDTQYF.